The next 21 T cell receptor beta chains were all read from a single sample in a study of T cell responses to AZD1222 COVID-19 vaccine. Generated by immunoSEQ multiplex PCR, the TCRdb table keeps only in-frame clones and is missing some. There are tens of thousands of clones in the sample; roughly 80% occur only once, and approximately 22% lies in the top ten. Material: peripheral blood, obtained on day 0 of MenACWY control vaccination. The source is an adult in good health.

This clone was picked up a small number of times. The chain links TRBV18 to TRBJ1-2; D unclear. Trimming shortened V by 1 base and J by 8 bases, and 20 bases separated the two germline ends. CDR1 and CDR2 (germline): KGHSH, LQKENI. The CDR3 is 16 residues long. CDR3 sequence reads: CASSPRSAGGLYGYTF. The DNA of the CDR3 is TGTGCCAGCTCACCACGATCGGCAGGAGGGCTCTACGGCTACACCTTC.

This chain links TRBV2 with TRBJ2-2, with a possible D match to TRBD2 (5 bases). Germline assignment: CDR1 SNHLY and CDR2 FYNNEI. The CDR3 is 12 amino acids. Trimming cost V 6 bases and J 4 bases, with 6 bases left between them. CDR3 in amino acids: CASSEGTGELFF. The CDR3 DNA reads TGTGCCAGCAGCGAGGGCACCGGGGAGCTGTTTTTT.

The chain uses TRBV5-1 and TRBJ2-2, with 9 bases that match TRBD1. The CDR3 is 16 amino acids. Germline V gene sequence: CDR1 SGHRS, CDR2 YFSETQ. V shed 8 bases, J shed 0 bases, and the junction held 8 bases outside the gene matches. The CDR3 is CASRTGTGSNTGELFF. The CDR3 nucleotides are TGCGCCAGTCGAACCGGGACAGGGTCGAACACCGGGGAGCTGTTTTTT.

The V call is TRBV18, the J call TRBJ2-2, with TRBD2 matching over 8 bases. There are 14 residues in the CDR3. V lost 2 bases to trimming and J lost 6 bases; unmatched junction nucleotides: 2. Germline V CDR1 and CDR2: KGHSH, LQKENI. The CDR3 region has the DNA TGTGCCAGCTCACCAGGCGGGAGGTCCGGGGAGCTGTTTTTT. Translated: CASSPGGRSGELFF.

The chain has TRBV27 and TRBJ2-1; possible D gene TRBD2, 7 bases. CDR1 and CDR2 (germline): MNHEY, SMNVEV (reference sequence). V was clipped by 5 bases and J by 6 bases, with 17 bases between them. CDR3 size: 15 residues. DNA of the CDR3: TGTGCCAGCAGTCCATGGGGGGGGCGCCTCAATGAGCAGTTCTTC. It codes for CASSPWGGRLNEQFF.

This chain links TRBV2 with TRBJ1-4; D is uncertain. The V gene's germline CDR1 is SNHLY and CDR2 FYNNEI. The CDR3 is 13 amino acids. V dropped 7 bases and J dropped 5 bases, with 11 bases sitting between them. This CDR3 reads CASKSVQNEKLFF. Written as DNA, the CDR3 is TGTGCCAGCAAATCAGTGCAGAATGAAAAACTGTTTTTT.

This rearrangement joins TRBV24-1 to TRBJ2-3, with D perhaps TRBD1 (5 bases). The CDR3 extends over 14 amino acids. Germline V gene sequence: CDR1 KGHDR, CDR2 SFDVKD. Deletions cut 0 bases from V and 5 bases from J, with 8 bases between. CDR3 sequence: CATSDLQGLDTQYF. The CDR3 DNA is TGTGCCACCAGTGATTTGCAGGGTCTAGATACGCAGTATTTT.

The chain combines TRBV6-1 with TRBJ1-2; D gene uncertain. The CDR3 loop spans 17 amino acids. Deletions cut 0 bases from V and 7 bases from J, with 21 bases between. Germline V CDR1 and CDR2: MNHNS, SASEGT. CDR3 sequence reads: CASSEALGFQARGGYTF. In DNA form, the CDR3 reads TGTGCCAGCAGTGAAGCGCTGGGGTTTCAGGCCCGGGGTGGCTACACCTTC.

The chain is built from TRBV3-1 (or the pseudogene TRBV3-2) and TRBJ2-1; 10 positions match TRBD1. This CDR3 has 15 amino acids. Germline CDR1 LGHDT, CDR2 YNNKEL (reference sequence). V lost 2 bases to trimming and J lost 7 bases; unmatched junction nucleotides: 5. The CDR3 is CASSQPRDRGNEQFF. DNA for the CDR3: TGTGCCAGCAGCCAACCACGGGACAGGGGTAATGAGCAGTTCTTC.

The V gene is TRBV5-5, the J gene TRBJ2-7; D is unclear. V lost 2 bases to trimming and J lost 3 bases, with 9 bases between them. This CDR3 spans 13 amino acids. Looked up from germline, CDR1 is SGHKS and CDR2 is YYEKEE (reference sequence). CDR3 sequence reads: CASSFGRSYEQYF. The CDR3 region has the DNA TGTGCCAGCAGCTTTGGAAGGAGCTACGAGCAGTACTTC. The whole variable domain, filled in from reference TRBV5-5 and TRBJ2-7, reads DAGVTQSPTHLIKTRGQQVTLRCSPISGHKSVSWYQQVLGQGPQFIFQYYEKEERGRGNFPDRFSARQFPNYSSELNVNALLLGDSALYLCASSFGRSYEQYFGPGTRLTVT.

The chain is built from TRBV18 and TRBJ1-2; 10 bases line up with TRBD1. Germline CDR1 KGHSH, CDR2 LQKENI. The CDR3 covers 13 residues. V shed 4 bases and J 10 bases; nucleotides not matched to a gene: 6. For the CDR3, the DNA is TGTGCCAGCTCACGCGGGACAGGGGACGACTACACCTTC. Translation gives CASSRGTGDDYTF. Looking up the rest from reference TRBV18 and TRBJ1-2 gives the full variable domain: NAGVMQNPRHLVRRRGQEARLRCSPMKGHSHVYWYRQLPEEGLKFMVYLQKENIIDESGMPKERFSAEFPKEGPSILRIQQVVRGDSAAYFCASSRGTGDDYTFGSGTRLTVV.

This clone is a singleton in its sample. The chain uses TRBV6-5 and TRBJ2-7; 7 bases are shared with TRBD1. This CDR3 has 14 residues. Germline V lookup: CDR1 MNHEY, CDR2 SVGAGI. With 2 bases clipped from V and 7 bases from J, the junction kept 8 bases outside the gene matches. For the CDR3, the DNA is TGTGCCAGCAGTTACGAACAGGGGATGAGTGAGCAGTACTTC. Its translation is CASSYEQGMSEQYF.

The J gene is TRBJ1-1, the V gene TRBV5-1, with 8 bases lining up with TRBD1. The CDR3 runs to 15 residues. J gave up 1 base and V 4 bases, and 6 bases lay outside the gene matches. The germline V gene has CDR1 SGHRS and CDR2 YFSETQ. CDR3 protein: CASSKDRGRNTEAFF. The CDR3 DNA follows: TGCGCCAGCAGCAAAGACAGGGGCAGGAACACTGAAGCTTTCTTT.

The CDR3 sequence is CASSPTRLAGGYNEQFF. The CDR3 nucleotides read TGTGCCAGCAGCCCCACCAGACTAGCGGGAGGGTACAATGAGCAGTTCTTC. The chain is built from TRBV7-9 and TRBJ2-1, with 14 bases lining up with TRBD2. This CDR3 region has 17 residues. The V gene's germline CDR1 is SEHNR and CDR2 FQNEAQ (reference sequence). The ends lost 5 bases at V and 4 bases at J; junction bases unmatched: 7.

The V and J genes are TRBV19 and TRBJ2-7; 9 nucleotides align to TRBD1. Germline CDR1 is LNHDA and CDR2 is SQIVND (reference sequence). V shed 10 bases, J shed 3 bases, and the junction held 19 bases outside the gene matches. The CDR3 covers 17 residues. CDR3 coding DNA: TGTGCCACCAAAGGGAGACAGGGGGTTCGTCTTATCTACGAGCAGTACTTC. Amino acid sequence: CATKGRQGVRLIYEQYF.

The chain recombines TRBV15 with TRBJ1-1; TRBD1 might be the D (5 bases). Trimming removed 0 bases at V and 7 bases at J, with 12 bases between. Germline CDR1 is LNHNV and CDR2 is YYDKDF (reference sequence). The CDR3 has 14 amino acids. CDR3 DNA sequence: TGTGCCACCAGCAGAGATCTAGGCAGGGTTGAAGCTTTCTTT. This translates into CATSRDLGRVEAFF.

The rearrangement joins TRBV24-1 to TRBJ2-2; 9 bases align to TRBD2. There are 14 residues in the CDR3. The germline V gene encodes CDR1 KGHDR and CDR2 SFDVKD. Germline trimming cut 8 bases from V and 1 base from J; bases unmatched to any gene: 1. The CDR3 protein is CATKTSGNTGELFF. CDR3 nucleotides: TGTGCCACCAAGACTAGCGGGAACACCGGGGAGCTGTTTTTT.

The chain has TRBV7-9 and TRBJ2-7; 11 nucleotides agree with TRBD2. Germline assignment: CDR1 SEHNR and CDR2 FQNEAQ (reference sequence). V shed 5 bases and J 2 bases; nucleotides not matched to a gene: 8. The CDR3 extends over 16 amino acids. CDR3 bases: TGTGCCAGCAGCCTGACTAGCGGGGCAGGGCCCTACGAGCAGTACGTC. Translation: CASSLTSGAGPYEQYV.

V gene TRBV5-5 combines with J gene TRBJ1-4, with D perhaps matching TRBD1 (6 bases). Between the trimmed V and J ends, which lost 4 bases and 3 bases, there was a span of 13 bases. The CDR3 is made up of 15 amino acids. Germline V gene lookup returns CDR1 SGHKS and CDR2 YYEKEE (reference sequence). The CDR3 loop reads CASSPAQGPNEKLFF. CDR3 nucleotides: TGTGCCAGCAGCCCGGCACAGGGCCCTAATGAAAAACTGTTTTTT.

J is TRBJ2-1 and V is TRBV6-5; 12 bases are shared with TRBD2. CDR1 MNHEY and CDR2 SVGAGI come from the germline V gene. CDR3 length: 16 amino acids. With 2 bases clipped from V and 7 bases from J, the junction kept 6 bases outside the gene matches. The CDR3 DNA follows: TGTGCCAGCAGTTACCCCCTAGCGGGGGGGCGAAATGAGCAGTTCTTC. This gives the protein CASSYPLAGGRNEQFF.

V gene TRBV9 combines with J gene TRBJ2-2; weak D call: TRBD1 (5 bases). The V end was cut by 0 bases, the J end by 4 bases, with 10 bases between. The CDR3 covers 15 residues. CDR1 and CDR2 from the germline V gene are SGDLS and YYNGEE. The CDR3: CASSVADSLTGELFF. In DNA, the CDR3 is TGTGCCAGCAGCGTAGCAGACAGCCTCACCGGGGAGCTGTTTTTT.